The 4 T cell receptor beta chains presented below share a single source sample, sequenced in a study of cytomegalovirus exposure and HLA in healthy donors. With 60 Vbeta and 13 Jbeta primers, the PCR was carried out. Method: immunoSEQ multiplex PCR; TCRdb's copy keeps in-frame clones and lacks some. The top ten clones hold 0.63% of a sample with 200,000 to 250,000 clones, 76% of them seen once. The sample consisted of PBMCs. The receptors here all came from a man younger than 30 in good health and CMV-seronegative.

This clone showed up just a few times. This chain connects TRBV19 to TRBJ2-1, with 8 bases aligning to TRBD1. This CDR3 has 12 residues. V was clipped by 5 bases and J by 15 bases; unmatched bases: 9. Germline V gives CDR1 LNHDA, CDR2 SQIVND (reference sequence). The CDR3 DNA reads TGTGCCAGTAGTCCCCATGGACAGGGCCCGTTCTTC. Protein product: CASSPHGQGPFF.

This sequence joins TRBV9 and TRBJ2-1; 12 bases map to TRBD2. CDR3 length equals 18 residues. In germline, CDR1 is SGDLS, CDR2 YYNGEE. V dropped 0 bases and J dropped 5; count of bases not matched to a gene: 9. This CDR3 is CASSVEGLAGGPDNEQFF. Written as DNA, the CDR3 is TGTGCCAGCAGCGTAGAAGGGCTAGCGGGAGGGCCTGACAATGAGCAGTTCTTC.

This chain joins TRBV5-6 and TRBJ1-5; the match to TRBD1 covers 7 bases. Germline V CDR1 and CDR2: SGHDT, YYEEEE. The CDR3 loop spans 15 amino acids. Trimming at V came to 4 bases and at J to 5 bases, leaving 9 bases not matched to a gene. The CDR3 DNA reads TGTGCCAGCAGCCCGGCGGGTCAGGGGGATCAGCCCCAGCATTTT. Its protein is CASSPAGQGDQPQHF.

This clone was seen only once. This sequence joins TRBV5-1 and TRBJ2-7; no firm D call. V lost 0 bases, J lost 4 bases, and 8 bases lay in between. Germline lookup yields CDR1 SGHRS and CDR2 YFSETQ. The CDR3 contains 13 residues. The CDR3 sequence is CASSLGNGYEQYF. CDR3 in DNA: TGCGCCAGCAGCTTGGGGAACGGGTACGAGCAGTACTTC.